The rows below give T cell receptor beta chains drawn from one sample of a study of OX40 agonist ivuxolimab in advanced cancers. Here immunoSEQ multiplex PCR was the method, and the copy in TCRdb shows in-frame clones only, minus some. The data show approximately 50,000 clones, around 84% seen once. Material: CD4+ or CD8+ T cells sorted from blood, obtained in a trial of the OX40 agonist ivuxolimab. Every receptor here comes from an adult with an advanced solid tumor such as melanoma, head and neck, liver or kidney cancer. The CDR3 runs from the conserved cysteine through the conserved F or W. The D gene is left open where the match is weak. Expanded clones get a size class; other rows say once, few or many, or leave the size out.

cdr3_aa: CASSSPGSSYEQYF
cdr3_nt: TGTGCCAGCAGTTCTCCAGGGAGCTCCTACGAGCAGTACTTC
v_call: TRBV28
j_call: TRBJ2-7
clone_size: -
d_call: -

cdr3_aa: CASSEVWGGDYGYTF
cdr3_nt: TGTGCCAGCAGTGAGGTATGGGGCGGAGACTATGGCTACACCTTC
v_call: TRBV6-1
j_call: TRBJ1-2
clone_size: few
d_call: -

cdr3_aa: CASKFRGNTEAFF
cdr3_nt: TGTGCCAGCAAATTCAGGGGGAACACTGAAGCTTTCTTT
v_call: TRBV6-1
j_call: TRBJ1-1
clone_size: -
d_call: -

cdr3_aa: CASSFTSYYGYTF
cdr3_nt: TGTGCCAGCAGCTTCACCAGCTACTATGGCTACACCTTC
v_call: TRBV7-2
j_call: TRBJ1-2
clone_size: -
d_call: -

cdr3_aa: CASSLVGQHNEKLFF
cdr3_nt: TGTGCCAGCAGCTTGGTGGGACAGCATAATGAAAAACTGTTTTTT
v_call: TRBV5-4
j_call: TRBJ1-4
clone_size: -
d_call: TRBD1

cdr3_aa: CASFDPGETQYF
cdr3_nt: TGCGCCAGCTTCGACCCTGGAGAGACCCAGTACTTC
v_call: TRBV5-1
j_call: TRBJ2-5
clone_size: -
d_call: -

cdr3_aa: CSVQGRVFPEAFF
cdr3_nt: TGCAGCGTACAGGGTCGGGTCTTTCCTGAAGCTTTCTTT
v_call: TRBV29-1
j_call: TRBJ1-1
clone_size: few
d_call: -

cdr3_aa: CASSLIAGITDTQYF
cdr3_nt: TGCGCCAGCAGCCTGATAGCGGGAATCACAGATACGCAGTATTTT
v_call: TRBV4-1
j_call: TRBJ2-3
clone_size: once
d_call: TRBD2

cdr3_aa: CASSFRLDEKLFF
cdr3_nt: TGTGCCAGCAGTTTCAGGCTCGATGAAAAACTGTTTTTT
v_call: TRBV6-6
j_call: TRBJ1-4
clone_size: -
d_call: -

cdr3_aa: CAFTLMEVENTEAFF
cdr3_nt: TGTGCCTTCACATTGATGGAGGTAGAGAACACTGAAGCTTTCTTT
v_call: TRBV5-4
j_call: TRBJ1-1
clone_size: -
d_call: -

cdr3_aa: CASKGARENTEAFF
cdr3_nt: TGTGCCAGCAAAGGCGCCAGGGAGAACACTGAAGCTTTCTTT
v_call: TRBV25-1
j_call: TRBJ1-1
clone_size: few
d_call: -

cdr3_aa: CASRAGGGYEQYF
cdr3_nt: TGTGCCAGCAGGGCAGGGGGCGGGTACGAGCAGTACTTC
v_call: TRBV6-5
j_call: TRBJ2-7
clone_size: -
d_call: TRBD1

cdr3_aa: CASSRGGIYSYEQYF
cdr3_nt: TGTGCCAGCAGCAGAGGCGGGATCTACTCCTACGAGCAGTACTTC
v_call: TRBV5-8
j_call: TRBJ2-7
clone_size: -
d_call: -

cdr3_aa: CASSLGAGFGETQYF
cdr3_nt: TGCGCCAGCAGCTTGGGGGCTGGTTTCGGGGAGACCCAGTACTTC
v_call: TRBV5-1
j_call: TRBJ2-5
clone_size: -
d_call: -

cdr3_aa: CAISEVGNGYTF
cdr3_nt: TGTGCCATCAGTGAGGTGGGGAACGGCTACACCTTC
v_call: TRBV10-3
j_call: TRBJ1-2
clone_size: -
d_call: -

cdr3_aa: CASSPGLRVNTEAFF
cdr3_nt: TGCGCCAGCAGCCCTGGGTTGCGAGTGAACACTGAAGCTTTCTTT
v_call: TRBV5-1
j_call: TRBJ1-1
clone_size: few
d_call: -

cdr3_aa: CASSFRQGENSPLHF
cdr3_nt: TGTGCCAGCAGTTTCCGACAGGGGGAGAATTCACCCCTCCACTTT
v_call: TRBV27
j_call: TRBJ1-6
clone_size: -
d_call: TRBD1

cdr3_aa: CASSPLSGASSTDTQYF
cdr3_nt: TGTGCCAGCTCACCACTTAGCGGAGCCTCTAGCACAGATACGCAGTATTTT
v_call: TRBV18
j_call: TRBJ2-3
clone_size: -
d_call: -

cdr3_aa: CASSLFGAYNEQFF
cdr3_nt: TGTGCCAGCAGCTTGTTCGGCGCTTACAATGAGCAGTTCTTC
v_call: TRBV5-6
j_call: TRBJ2-1
clone_size: -
d_call: -

cdr3_aa: CAGNLRGQGGNTQYF
cdr3_nt: TGTGCCGGTAATCTCCGGGGACAGGGGGGGAATACGCAGTATTTT
v_call: TRBV30
j_call: TRBJ2-3
clone_size: -
d_call: TRBD1

cdr3_aa: CASSSAVLNYGYTF
cdr3_nt: TGTGCCAGCAGCTCCGCGGTCCTTAACTATGGCTACACCTTC
v_call: TRBV5-4
j_call: TRBJ1-2
clone_size: -
d_call: -

cdr3_aa: CASRGSHSNQPQHF
cdr3_nt: TGCGCCAGCAGGGGCAGCCATAGCAATCAGCCCCAGCATTTT
v_call: TRBV5-1
j_call: TRBJ1-5
clone_size: -
d_call: -

cdr3_aa: CASGSGMGTEAFF
cdr3_nt: TGTGCTAGTGGTTCCGGGATGGGGACTGAAGCTTTCTTT
v_call: TRBV12-5
j_call: TRBJ1-1
clone_size: -
d_call: -

cdr3_aa: CASSARGSWANEKLFF
cdr3_nt: TGTGCCAGCAGCGCACGCGGGAGTTGGGCTAATGAAAAACTGTTTTTT
v_call: TRBV7-6
j_call: TRBJ1-4
clone_size: -
d_call: -

cdr3_aa: CASSRPKTSGTQGEQFF
cdr3_nt: TGTGCCAGCTCACGACCCAAGACTAGCGGGACCCAGGGGGAGCAGTTCTTC
v_call: TRBV18
j_call: TRBJ2-1
clone_size: -
d_call: TRBD2

cdr3_aa: CASHIQGGNYGYTF
cdr3_nt: TGTGCCAGCCATATTCAGGGGGGGAACTATGGCTACACCTTC
v_call: TRBV19
j_call: TRBJ1-2
clone_size: -
d_call: TRBD1

cdr3_aa: CASSPRSRGYQETQYF
cdr3_nt: TGTGCCAGCAGCCCCCGCTCGCGGGGGTACCAAGAGACCCAGTACTTC
v_call: TRBV7-2
j_call: TRBJ2-5
clone_size: -
d_call: TRBD2

cdr3_aa: CASSQDGRQETQYF
cdr3_nt: TGTGCCAGCAGCCAGGACGGTAGACAAGAGACCCAGTACTTC
v_call: TRBV7-2
j_call: TRBJ2-5
clone_size: -
d_call: -

cdr3_aa: CASSAKTQGQPQHF
cdr3_nt: TGTGCCAGTAGTGCCAAGACTCAGGGTCAGCCCCAGCATTTT
v_call: TRBV19
j_call: TRBJ1-5
clone_size: -
d_call: -

cdr3_aa: CASSRTTLNTEAFF
cdr3_nt: TGTGCCAGCAGTCGCACCACACTGAACACTGAAGCTTTCTTT
v_call: TRBV27
j_call: TRBJ1-1
clone_size: -
d_call: -

cdr3_aa: CASSLGTVGNTIYF
cdr3_nt: TGCGCCAGCAGCCTGGGGACGGTTGGAAACACCATATATTTT
v_call: TRBV5-1
j_call: TRBJ1-3
clone_size: -
d_call: -

cdr3_aa: CASSRLAGTQYF
cdr3_nt: TGTGCCAGCAGTAGATTAGCGGGTACGCAGTATTTT
v_call: TRBV28
j_call: TRBJ2-3
clone_size: -
d_call: TRBD2

cdr3_aa: CASSYYWGNQPQHF
cdr3_nt: TGTGCCAGCAGCTATTACTGGGGAAATCAGCCCCAGCATTTT
v_call: TRBV5-6
j_call: TRBJ1-5
clone_size: -
d_call: -

cdr3_aa: CASSENEVGGPQHF
cdr3_nt: TGTGCCAGCAGCGAAAATGAGGTGGGAGGGCCCCAGCATTTT
v_call: TRBV9
j_call: TRBJ1-5
clone_size: -
d_call: -

cdr3_aa: CASSPRTTSGNIDNEQFF
cdr3_nt: TGTGCCAGCTCACCGCGTACTACTAGCGGGAATATCGACAATGAGCAGTTCTTC
v_call: TRBV18
j_call: TRBJ2-1
clone_size: -
d_call: TRBD2

cdr3_aa: CASSDIQGPAFF
cdr3_nt: TGTGCCAGCAGTGATATACAGGGTCCAGCTTTCTTT
v_call: TRBV6-4
j_call: TRBJ1-1
clone_size: -
d_call: -

cdr3_aa: CASTQSSSNTEAFF
cdr3_nt: TGTGCCAGCACCCAGAGTAGCTCAAACACTGAAGCTTTCTTT
v_call: TRBV2
j_call: TRBJ1-1
clone_size: -
d_call: -

cdr3_aa: CASSPQNFFSYNEQFF
cdr3_nt: TGTGCCAGCAGTCCGCAAAACTTCTTCTCCTACAATGAGCAGTTCTTC
v_call: TRBV27
j_call: TRBJ2-1
clone_size: -
d_call: -

cdr3_aa: CASSQRSGSPLHF
cdr3_nt: TGTGCCAGCAGCCAACGGTCAGGTTCACCCCTCCACTTT
v_call: TRBV14
j_call: TRBJ1-6
clone_size: -
d_call: -

cdr3_aa: CAWSIRPSFSGTEAFF
cdr3_nt: TGTGCCTGGAGTATACGGCCATCCTTTTCCGGAACTGAAGCTTTCTTT
v_call: TRBV30
j_call: TRBJ1-1
clone_size: -
d_call: -

cdr3_aa: CASTLRTAMPDQPQHF
cdr3_nt: TGTGCCAGCACCCTACGGACAGCGATGCCCGATCAGCCCCAGCATTTT
v_call: TRBV28
j_call: TRBJ1-5
clone_size: -
d_call: -

cdr3_aa: CASSLAGLQETQYF
cdr3_nt: TGTGCCAGCAGCTTGGCCGGGCTCCAAGAGACCCAGTACTTC
v_call: TRBV5-5
j_call: TRBJ2-5
clone_size: -
d_call: -

cdr3_aa: CASSVARQGGDTQYF
cdr3_nt: TGTGCCAGCAGCGTAGCTCGCCAGGGGGGGGATACGCAGTATTTT
v_call: TRBV9
j_call: TRBJ2-3
clone_size: -
d_call: -

cdr3_aa: CAWRTGREYEQYF
cdr3_nt: TGTGCCTGGAGAACAGGGCGGGAATACGAGCAGTACTTC
v_call: TRBV30
j_call: TRBJ2-7
clone_size: -
d_call: -

cdr3_aa: CASSRTSSSGVTDTQYF
cdr3_nt: TGTGCCAGCTCACGGACCTCTTCCAGCGGGGTCACAGATACGCAGTATTTT
v_call: TRBV18
j_call: TRBJ2-3
clone_size: -
d_call: TRBD2